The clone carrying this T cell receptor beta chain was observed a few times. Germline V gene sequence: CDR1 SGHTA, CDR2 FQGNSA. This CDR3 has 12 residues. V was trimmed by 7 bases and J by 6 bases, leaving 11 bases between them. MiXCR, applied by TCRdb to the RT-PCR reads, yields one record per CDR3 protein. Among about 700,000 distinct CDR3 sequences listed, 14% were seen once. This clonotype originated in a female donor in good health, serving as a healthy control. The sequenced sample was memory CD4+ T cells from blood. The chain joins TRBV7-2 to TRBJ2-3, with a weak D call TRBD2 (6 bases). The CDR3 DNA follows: TGTGCCAGCAACAATCGGGGGGATACGCAGTATTTT. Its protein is CASNNRGDTQYF.